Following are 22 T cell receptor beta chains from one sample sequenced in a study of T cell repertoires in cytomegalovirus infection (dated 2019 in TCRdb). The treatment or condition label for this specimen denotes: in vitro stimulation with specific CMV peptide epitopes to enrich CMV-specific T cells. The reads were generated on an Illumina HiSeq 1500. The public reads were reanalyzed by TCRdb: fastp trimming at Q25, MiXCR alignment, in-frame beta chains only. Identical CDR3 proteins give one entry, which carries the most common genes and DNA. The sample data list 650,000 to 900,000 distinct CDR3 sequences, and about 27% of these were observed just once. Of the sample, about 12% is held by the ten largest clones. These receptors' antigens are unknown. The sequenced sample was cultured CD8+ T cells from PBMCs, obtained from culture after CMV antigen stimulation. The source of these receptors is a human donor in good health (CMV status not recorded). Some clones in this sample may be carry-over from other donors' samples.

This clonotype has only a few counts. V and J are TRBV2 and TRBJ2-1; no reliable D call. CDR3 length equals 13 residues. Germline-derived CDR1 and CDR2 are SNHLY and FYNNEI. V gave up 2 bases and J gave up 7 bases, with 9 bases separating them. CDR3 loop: CASSEFPSNEQFF. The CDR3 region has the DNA TGTGCCAGCAGTGAATTTCCGTCAAATGAGCAGTTCTTC.

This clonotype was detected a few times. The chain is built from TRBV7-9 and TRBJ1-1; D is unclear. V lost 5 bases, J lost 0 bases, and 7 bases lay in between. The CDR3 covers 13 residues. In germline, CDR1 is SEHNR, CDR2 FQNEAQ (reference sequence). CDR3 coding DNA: TGTGCCAGCAGCACAACAATGAACACTGAAGCTTTCTTT. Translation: CASSTTMNTEAFF.

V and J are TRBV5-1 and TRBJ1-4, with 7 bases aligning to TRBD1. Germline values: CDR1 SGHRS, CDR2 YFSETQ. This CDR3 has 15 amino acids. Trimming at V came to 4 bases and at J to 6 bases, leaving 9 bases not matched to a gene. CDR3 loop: CASSVTGEEDEKLFF. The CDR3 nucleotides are TGCGCCAGCAGCGTAACAGGGGAAGAGGATGAAAAACTGTTTTTT.

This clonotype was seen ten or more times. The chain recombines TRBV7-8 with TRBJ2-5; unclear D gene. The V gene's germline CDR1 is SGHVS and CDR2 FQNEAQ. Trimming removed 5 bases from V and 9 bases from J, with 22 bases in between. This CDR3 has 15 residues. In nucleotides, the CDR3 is TGTGCCAGCAGCCCCGGTGGTACGGCTCATTGGGCCCAGTACTTC. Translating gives CASSPGGTAHWAQYF.

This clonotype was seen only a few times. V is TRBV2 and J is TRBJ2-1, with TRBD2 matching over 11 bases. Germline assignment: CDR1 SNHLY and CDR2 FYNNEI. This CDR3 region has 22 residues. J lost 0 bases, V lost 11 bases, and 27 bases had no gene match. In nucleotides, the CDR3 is TGTGCCGGGCTGTTTCCGACCTCATTGCTAGCGGGGGGCCATACCTCCTACAATGAGCAGTTCTTC. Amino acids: CAGLFPTSLLAGGHTSYNEQFF.

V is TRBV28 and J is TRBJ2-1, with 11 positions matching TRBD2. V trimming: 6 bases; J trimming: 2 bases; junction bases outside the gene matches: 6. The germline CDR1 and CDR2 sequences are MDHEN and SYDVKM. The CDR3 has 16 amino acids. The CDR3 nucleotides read TGTGCCAGCAGACAACTAGCGGGGGCTCCCTACAATGAGCAGTTCTTC. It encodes CASRQLAGAPYNEQFF.

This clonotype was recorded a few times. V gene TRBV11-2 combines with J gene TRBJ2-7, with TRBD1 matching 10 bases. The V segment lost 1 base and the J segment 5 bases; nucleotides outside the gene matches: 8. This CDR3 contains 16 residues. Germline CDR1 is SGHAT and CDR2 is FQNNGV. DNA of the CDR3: TGTGCCAGCAGCTTAGTATTTGGACAGGGGGATCACGAGCAGTACTTC. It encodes CASSLVFGQGDHEQYF.

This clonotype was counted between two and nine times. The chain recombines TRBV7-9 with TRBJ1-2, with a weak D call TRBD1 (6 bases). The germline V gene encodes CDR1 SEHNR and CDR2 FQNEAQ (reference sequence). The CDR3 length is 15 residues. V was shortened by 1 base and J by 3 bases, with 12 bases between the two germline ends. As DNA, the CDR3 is TGTGCCAGCAGCTTAGAGAGACAGGAGGACTATGGCTACACCTTC. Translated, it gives CASSLERQEDYGYTF.

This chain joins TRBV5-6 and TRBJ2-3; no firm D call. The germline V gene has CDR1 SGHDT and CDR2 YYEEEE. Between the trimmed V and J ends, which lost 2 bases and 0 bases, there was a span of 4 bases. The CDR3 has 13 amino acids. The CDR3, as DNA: TGTGCCAGCAGCTTCGATAGCACAGATACGCAGTATTTT. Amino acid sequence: CASSFDSTDTQYF.

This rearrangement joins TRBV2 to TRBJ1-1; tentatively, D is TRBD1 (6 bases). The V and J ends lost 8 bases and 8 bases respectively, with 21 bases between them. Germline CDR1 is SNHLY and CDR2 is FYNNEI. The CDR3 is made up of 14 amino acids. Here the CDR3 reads CASSWGAGGREAFF. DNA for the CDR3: TGTGCCAGCTCTTGGGGCGCGGGGGGCAGGGAAGCTTTCTTT.

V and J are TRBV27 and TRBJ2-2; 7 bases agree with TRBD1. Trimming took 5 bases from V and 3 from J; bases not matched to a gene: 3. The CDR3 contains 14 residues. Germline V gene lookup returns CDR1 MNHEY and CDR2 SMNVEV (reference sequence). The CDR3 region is CASSRTGYTGELFF. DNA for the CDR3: TGTGCCAGCAGTCGGACAGGCTACACCGGGGAGCTGTTTTTT.

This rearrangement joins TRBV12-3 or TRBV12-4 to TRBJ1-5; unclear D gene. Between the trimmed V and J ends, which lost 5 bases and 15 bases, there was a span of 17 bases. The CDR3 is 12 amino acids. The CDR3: CASSPDSFPPHF. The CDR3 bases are TGTGCCAGCAGTCCTGACTCCTTTCCTCCGCATTTT.

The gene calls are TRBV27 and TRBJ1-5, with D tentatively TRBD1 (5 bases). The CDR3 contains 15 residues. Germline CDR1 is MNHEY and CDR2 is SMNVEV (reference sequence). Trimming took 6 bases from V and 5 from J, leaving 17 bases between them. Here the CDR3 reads CASSRRDPRYQPQHF. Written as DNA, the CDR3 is TGTGCCAGCAGCCGCCGGGACCCACGATATCAGCCCCAGCATTTT.

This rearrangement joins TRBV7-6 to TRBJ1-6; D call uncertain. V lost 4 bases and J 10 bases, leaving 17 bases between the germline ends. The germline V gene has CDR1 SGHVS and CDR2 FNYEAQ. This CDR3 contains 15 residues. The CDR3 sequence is CASSSNRGESSPLHF. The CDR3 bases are TGTGCCAGCAGCTCCAACCGGGGAGAGAGCTCACCCCTCCACTTT.

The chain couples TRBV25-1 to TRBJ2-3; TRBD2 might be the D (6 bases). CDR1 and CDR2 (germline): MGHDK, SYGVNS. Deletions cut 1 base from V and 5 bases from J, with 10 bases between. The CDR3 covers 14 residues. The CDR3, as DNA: TGTGCCAGCAGTGAATTGGGAGCGGGAGATACGCAGTATTTT. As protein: CASSELGAGDTQYF.

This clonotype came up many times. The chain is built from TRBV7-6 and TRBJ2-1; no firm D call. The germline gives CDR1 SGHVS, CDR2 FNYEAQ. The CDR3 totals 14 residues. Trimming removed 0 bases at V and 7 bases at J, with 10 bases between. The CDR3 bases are TGTGCCAGCAGCTTAGCTGTTCCGATTAATGAGCAGTTCTTC. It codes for CASSLAVPINEQFF.

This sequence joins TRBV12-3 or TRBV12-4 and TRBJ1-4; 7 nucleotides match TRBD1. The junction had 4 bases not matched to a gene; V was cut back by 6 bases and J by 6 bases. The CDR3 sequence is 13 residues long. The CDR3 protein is CASSQTGYEKLFF. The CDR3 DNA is TGTGCCAGCAGCCAGACAGGGTATGAAAAACTGTTTTTT.

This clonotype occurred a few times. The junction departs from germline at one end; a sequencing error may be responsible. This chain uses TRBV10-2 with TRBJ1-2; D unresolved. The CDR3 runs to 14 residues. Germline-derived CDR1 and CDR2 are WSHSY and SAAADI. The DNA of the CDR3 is TGTGCCAGCAGTGACACTCCGGCAGGCCGGGGCTACACCTTC. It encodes CASSDTPAGRGYTF.

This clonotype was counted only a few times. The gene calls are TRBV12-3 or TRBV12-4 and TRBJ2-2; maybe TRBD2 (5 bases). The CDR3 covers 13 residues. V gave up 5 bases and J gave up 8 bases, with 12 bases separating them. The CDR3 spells CASSPLSGGELFF. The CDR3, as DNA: TGTGCCAGCAGTCCGCTCAGCGGTGGGGAGCTGTTTTTT.

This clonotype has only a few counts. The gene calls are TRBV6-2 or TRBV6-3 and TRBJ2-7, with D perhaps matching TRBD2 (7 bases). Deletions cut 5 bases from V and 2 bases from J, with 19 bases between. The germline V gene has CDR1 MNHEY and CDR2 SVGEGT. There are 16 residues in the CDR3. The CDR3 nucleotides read TGTGCCAGCAGTCCCACCGGGAGGAGGGGGACCTACGAGCAGTACGTC. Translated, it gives CASSPTGRRGTYEQYV.

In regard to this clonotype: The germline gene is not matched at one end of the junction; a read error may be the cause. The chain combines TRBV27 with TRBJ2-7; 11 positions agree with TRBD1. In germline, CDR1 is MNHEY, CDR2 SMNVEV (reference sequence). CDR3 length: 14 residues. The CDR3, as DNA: TGTGCCAGCAGTGTATCCGGGACAGGGGGCGAGCAGTACTTC. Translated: CASSVSGTGGEQYF.

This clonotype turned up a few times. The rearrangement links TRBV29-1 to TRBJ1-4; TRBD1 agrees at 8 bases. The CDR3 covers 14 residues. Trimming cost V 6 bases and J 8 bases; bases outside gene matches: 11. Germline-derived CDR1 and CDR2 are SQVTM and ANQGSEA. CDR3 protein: CSVTTDRGIEKLFF. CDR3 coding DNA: TGCAGCGTGACGACCGACAGGGGAATCGAAAAACTGTTTTTT.